The 13 T cell receptor beta chains in this list originate from one sample, sequenced in a study of blood T cell repertoires in COVID-19 (dated by TCRdb to the early 2020s). Library method: the immunoSEQ multiplex PCR assay. Here the immuneACCESS table is served through TCRdb, limited to in-frame sequences with V and J called. Missing clones are a known gap in these copies; in checked studies unresolved V genes cover under half, and the rest lacks a known reason. This sample lists under 500,000 clones; about 85% were detected once. Clones ranked in the top ten supply roughly 1.8% of the sample. Source material: PBMCs or T cells enriched from blood (not recorded which). The receptors derive from a woman under 30 with acute COVID-19.

A single count supports this clone. The genes are TRBV11-2 and TRBJ2-7; the match to TRBD2 covers 8 bases. The CDR3 totals 14 residues. V lost 6 bases to trimming and J lost 2 bases; unmatched junction nucleotides: 6. In germline, CDR1 is SGHAT, CDR2 FQNNGV. This chain's CDR3 is CASRKLAETYEQYF. In DNA, the CDR3 is TGTGCCAGCAGGAAACTAGCGGAGACCTACGAGCAGTACTTC.

This chain joins TRBV15 and TRBJ2-5, with 8 bases that match TRBD2. There are 16 residues in the CDR3. J lost 1 base, V lost 3 bases, and 7 bases had no gene match. Germline CDR1 and CDR2: LNHNV and YYDKDF (reference sequence). The CDR3 nucleotides read TGTGCCACCAGCAGGGATTTAGCGGGGTTCCAAGAGACCCAGTACTTC. Translation gives CATSRDLAGFQETQYF.

The chain joins TRBV6-5 to TRBJ1-1; 7 nucleotides match TRBD1. Unmatched junction bases numbered 7, after V lost 4 bases and J lost 5 bases. Germline-derived CDR1 and CDR2 are MNHEY and SVGAGI. The CDR3 is 14 residues long. For the CDR3, the DNA is TGTGCCAGCAGTTCCTCACAGGGGAGGACTGAAGCTTTCTTT. This sequence encodes CASSSSQGRTEAFF.

The rearrangement joins TRBV27 to TRBJ2-7; 14 bases match TRBD2. Trimming removed 6 bases from V and 7 bases from J; junction bases left unmatched: 11. The CDR3 sequence is 16 residues long. Germline V CDR1 and CDR2: MNHEY, SMNVEV (reference sequence). CDR3: CASSKGTSGGPREQYF. The CDR3 DNA follows: TGTGCCAGCAGCAAGGGGACTAGCGGGGGCCCGAGAGAGCAGTACTTC.

The chain is built from TRBV9 and TRBJ1-5; D ambiguous. The CDR3 extends over 14 amino acids. The ends were cut back, 0 bases at V and 7 bases at J, with 11 bases in the middle. Germline CDR1 reads SGDLS; CDR2 reads YYNGEE. The CDR3 sequence is CASSVGLAGQPQHF. In DNA form, the CDR3 reads TGTGCCAGCAGCGTAGGACTCGCGGGCCAGCCCCAGCATTTT.

The V and J genes are TRBV27 and TRBJ2-1; TRBD2 agrees at 10 bases. The CDR3 spans 13 residues. Germline V gene lookup returns CDR1 MNHEY and CDR2 SMNVEV (reference sequence). Germline trimming cut 5 bases from V and 9 bases from J; bases unmatched to any gene: 4. The DNA for the CDR3 is TGTGCCAGCAGTGATAGCGGGAGGTCTGAGCAGTTCTTC. This codes for CASSDSGRSEQFF.

The chain carries TRBV18 and TRBJ1-5; no clear D gene. The germline CDR1 and CDR2 sequences are KGHSH and LQKENI. Trimming pared 2 bases from V and 0 bases from J, leaving 11 bases between. CDR3 length: 16 amino acids. The CDR3 sequence: CASSPSRTYSNQPQHF. The CDR3 region has the DNA TGTGCCAGCTCACCATCCAGGACTTATAGCAATCAGCCCCAGCATTTT.

The chain uses TRBV19 and TRBJ1-1; TRBD1 is a possible D gene (6 bases). V lost 2 bases and J lost 5, with 15 bases in between. This CDR3 is built from 15 residues. CDR1 is LNHDA, CDR2 SQIVND, per germline (reference sequence). The CDR3 here is CASSITPQGSTEAFF. The CDR3 DNA follows: TGTGCCAGTAGTATAACCCCACAGGGATCAACTGAAGCTTTCTTT.

The chain uses TRBV7-6 and TRBJ2-6; possible D gene TRBD1, 6 bases. Looked up from germline, CDR1 is SGHVS and CDR2 is FNYEAQ. CDR3 length equals 15 residues. V was pared by 5 bases and J by 2 bases, with 10 bases between. The CDR3 protein is CASSQGPTGANVLTF. In DNA form, the CDR3 reads TGTGCCAGCAGCCAGGGGCCGACTGGGGCCAACGTCCTGACTTTC.

On this clone itself: Other nucleotide sequences from this sample produce the same CDR3. This chain uses TRBV27 with TRBJ1-1, with TRBD1 matching 7 bases. CDR3 size: 13 residues. Trimming took 6 bases from V and 1 from J; bases not matched to a gene: 2. From germline, CDR1 is MNHEY and CDR2 SMNVEV (reference sequence). The CDR3 coding sequence is TGTGCCAGCAGCCGACAGGGGAACACTGAAGCTTTCTTT. Protein product: CASSRQGNTEAFF.

This clone has a handful of counts. The chain couples TRBV28 to TRBJ2-7, with a tentative D call TRBD1 (6 bases). This CDR3 comprises 12 residues. The V end was cut by 1 base, the J end by 6 bases, with 7 bases between. Looked up from germline, CDR1 is MDHEN and CDR2 is SYDVKM. In DNA, the CDR3 is TGTGCCAGCAGTTTATTGGGGGCCGAGCAGTACTTC. Residues: CASSLLGAEQYF.

The chain employs TRBV13 and TRBJ2-7, with TRBD2 identical over 10 bases. The germline CDR1 and CDR2 sequences are PRHDT and FYEKMQ (reference sequence). The CDR3 has 15 amino acids. J was trimmed by 3 bases and V by 6 bases; bases with no gene match: 8. The CDR3 bases are TGTGCCAGCAGGGCTCTAGCGGGAGCCCGCTACGAGCAGTACTTC. Residues: CASRALAGARYEQYF.

The chain uses TRBV7-9 and TRBJ2-7; D possibly corresponds to TRBD2 (6 bases). This CDR3 region has 15 residues. Germline V gene lookup returns CDR1 SEHNR and CDR2 FQNEAQ (reference sequence). Trimming took off 4 bases at V and 2 bases at J, with 15 bases between the two ends. CDR3 residues: CASSSRLGPTYEQYF. In DNA form, the CDR3 reads TGTGCCAGCAGCTCCCGACTAGGCCCAACCTACGAGCAGTACTTC.